These T cell receptor beta chains were read from a single sample in a study of blood T cell repertoires in COVID-19. Assay: immunoSEQ multiplex PCR; the TCRdb copy retains only in-frame clones and omits some. The sample consists of about 300,000 clones, around 87% of them appearing once. Sequenced: peripheral blood. Receptors originate from a woman between 35 and 50 years old who had recovered from COVID-19. Both conserved end residues are part of each CDR3. Fields, in order: D gene, J gene, V gene, CDR3 protein. D genes are given only for firm matches.

.,TRBJ2-1,TRBV30,CAWSVRTAKAYNEQFF
.,TRBJ2-1,TRBV11-2,CASSLVAEQFF
.,TRBJ2-5,TRBV2,CASRPEETQYF
.,TRBJ1-5,TRBV5-6,CASSLVNNQPQHF
TRBD1,TRBJ2-7,TRBV5-4,CASSGQGPSYEQYF
TRBD1,TRBJ1-2,TRBV12-3/TRBV12-4,CASSLWDSYGYTF
.,TRBJ1-2,TRBV7-2,CASSLQSGVNYGYTF
.,TRBJ1-5,TRBV6-5,CASSYSPGGGNQPQHF
.,TRBJ1-1,TRBV7-2,CASSSITPGTEAFF
TRBD2,TRBJ2-1,TRBV7-2,CASSPGRGSYNEQFF
.,TRBJ1-1,TRBV30,CAWVGGTEAFF
.,TRBJ1-6,TRBV30,CAWSPLLASPLHF
TRBD1,TRBJ1-5,TRBV7-2,CASSQTGTGNQPQHF
TRBD1,TRBJ2-2,TRBV19,CASSVTGGRGTGELFF
.,TRBJ2-7,TRBV3-1/TRBV3-2,CASSQAFLSYEQYF
.,TRBJ2-1,TRBV4-3,CASSQSLVRVNHEQFF
TRBD1,TRBJ1-4,TRBV6-6,CASSFEGAGEKLFF
TRBD2,TRBJ2-5,TRBV11-2,CASKSGGIQETQYF
TRBD1,TRBJ1-3,TRBV30,CAWRARGPGNTIYF
TRBD2,TRBJ2-5,TRBV5-1,CASSSRTSAGQETQYF
TRBD1,TRBJ1-2,TRBV10-3,CAISEFRDRGYGLVF
TRBD1,TRBJ2-3,TRBV24-1,CATSVGTGGTDTQYF
.,TRBJ2-7,TRBV9,CASSVGVAQGNPYEQYF
.,TRBJ1-2,TRBV10-3,CAISEGAANYGYTF
TRBD1,TRBJ1-1,TRBV19,CASSYGQGIEAFF
TRBD1,TRBJ2-1,TRBV15,CATNRDRDYNEQFF
TRBD1,TRBJ2-3,TRBV6-2/TRBV6-3,CASSLYPPGQGKSTDTQYF
.,TRBJ1-1,TRBV30,CASRSGVEAFF
TRBD1,TRBJ1-1,TRBV20-1,CSAPRTGGAFF
TRBD1,TRBJ2-2,TRBV30,CAWSVDRGRGELFF
.,TRBJ1-2,TRBV9,CASSVAGDYTF
.,TRBJ1-2,TRBV7-2,CASSLEVRDFYGYTF
TRBD1,TRBJ1-1,TRBV3-1/TRBV3-2,CASSQDLDRGKAFF
TRBD1,TRBJ2-3,TRBV7-2,CASSRRTGSDTQYF
TRBD2,TRBJ2-1,TRBV20-1,CSASFLAGGYNEQFF
.,TRBJ1-6,TRBV6-1,CASSEVGGINSPLHF
TRBD2,TRBJ2-5,TRBV3-1/TRBV3-2,CASSQVPAGETQYF
TRBD1,TRBJ2-5,TRBV10-3,CAISPYRGLDPQETQYF
.,TRBJ1-1,TRBV11-3,CASSFRVETEAFF
TRBD2,TRBJ2-7,TRBV6-5,CASLTSGAYEQYF
TRBD1,TRBJ2-5,TRBV14,CASSQMAGGAETQYF
.,TRBJ2-7,TRBV5-1,CASSPLGQGSSYEQYF
TRBD1,TRBJ2-7,TRBV19,CASSFYSPGTGIPYEQYF
.,TRBJ1-1,TRBV13,CASTGLGTEAFF